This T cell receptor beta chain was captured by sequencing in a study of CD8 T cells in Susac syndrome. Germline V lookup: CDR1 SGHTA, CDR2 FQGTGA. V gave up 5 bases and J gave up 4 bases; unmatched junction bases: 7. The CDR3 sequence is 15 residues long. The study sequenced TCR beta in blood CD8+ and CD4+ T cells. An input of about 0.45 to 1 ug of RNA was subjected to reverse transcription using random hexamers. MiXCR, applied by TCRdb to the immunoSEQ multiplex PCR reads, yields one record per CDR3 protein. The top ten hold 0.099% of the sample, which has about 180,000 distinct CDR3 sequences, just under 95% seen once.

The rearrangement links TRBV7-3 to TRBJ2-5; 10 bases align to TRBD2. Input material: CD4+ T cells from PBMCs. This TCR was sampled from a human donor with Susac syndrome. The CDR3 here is CASSERGGPGETQYF. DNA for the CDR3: TGTGCCAGCAGCGAGCGGGGGGGGCCGGGAGAGACCCAGTACTTC.